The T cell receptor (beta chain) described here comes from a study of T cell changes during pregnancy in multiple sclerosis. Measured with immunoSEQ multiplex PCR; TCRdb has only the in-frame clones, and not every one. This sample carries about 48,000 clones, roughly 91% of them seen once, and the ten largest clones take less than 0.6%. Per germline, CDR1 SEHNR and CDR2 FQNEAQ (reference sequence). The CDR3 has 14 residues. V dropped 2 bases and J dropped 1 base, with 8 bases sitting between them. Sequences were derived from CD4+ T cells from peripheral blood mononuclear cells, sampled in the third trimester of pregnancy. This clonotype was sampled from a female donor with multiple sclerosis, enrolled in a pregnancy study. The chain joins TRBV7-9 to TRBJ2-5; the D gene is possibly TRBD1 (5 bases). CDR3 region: CASSLSDSQETQYF. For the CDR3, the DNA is TGTGCCAGCAGCTTAAGTGACAGCCAAGAGACCCAGTACTTC. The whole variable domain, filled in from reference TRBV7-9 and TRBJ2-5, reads DTGVSQNPRHKITKRGQNVTFRCDPISEHNRLYWYRQTLGQGPEFLTYFQNEAQLEKSRLLSDRFSAERPKGSFSTLEIQRTEQGDSAMYLCASSLSDSQETQYFGPGTRLLVL.